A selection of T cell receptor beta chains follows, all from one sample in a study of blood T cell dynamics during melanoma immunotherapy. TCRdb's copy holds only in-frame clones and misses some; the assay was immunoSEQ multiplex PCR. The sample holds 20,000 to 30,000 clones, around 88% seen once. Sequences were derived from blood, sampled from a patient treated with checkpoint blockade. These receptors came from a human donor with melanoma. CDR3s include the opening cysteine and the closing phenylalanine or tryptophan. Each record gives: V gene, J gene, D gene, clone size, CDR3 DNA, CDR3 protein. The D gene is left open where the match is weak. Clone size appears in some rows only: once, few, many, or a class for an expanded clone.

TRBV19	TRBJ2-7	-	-	TGTGCCAGTAGTGTTACCGGGGGCCTATACGAGCAGTACTTC	CASSVTGGLYEQYF
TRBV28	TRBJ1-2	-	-	TGTGCCACCCGGGACGACCGGCCTGGCTACACCTTC	CATRDDRPGYTF
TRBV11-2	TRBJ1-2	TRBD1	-	TGTGCCAGCAGCTTCGGACAGGTCTATGGCTACACCTTC	CASSFGQVYGYTF
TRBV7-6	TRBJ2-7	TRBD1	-	TGTGCCAGCAGCCCCTCGGGACAGGCCTACGAGCAGTACTTC	CASSPSGQAYEQYF
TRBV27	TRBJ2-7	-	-	TGTGCCAGCAGTTTTGGGGCATTGGGGGAGCAGTACTTC	CASSFGALGEQYF
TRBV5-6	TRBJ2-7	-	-	TGTGCCAGCAGCCCTCGGGACAAAATCTACGAGCAGTACTTC	CASSPRDKIYEQYF
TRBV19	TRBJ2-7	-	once	TGTGCCAGTAGTATGAGAAGAGGGCAGTACTTC	CASSMRRGQYF
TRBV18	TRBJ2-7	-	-	TGTGCCAGCTCACCGACGGCCGGGGGAGGCTACGAGCAGTACTTC	CASSPTAGGGYEQYF
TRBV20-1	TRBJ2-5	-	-	TGCAGTGCCACAATCCAAGAGACCCAGTACTTC	CSATIQETQYF
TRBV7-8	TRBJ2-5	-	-	TGTGCCAGCAGCCTCAGACGTGCCCCTAATTGGGAGACCCAGTACTTC	CASSLRRAPNWETQYF
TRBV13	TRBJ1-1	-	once	TGTGCCAGCAGCCCGGCAGGCTTGAACACTGAAGCTTTCTTT	CASSPAGLNTEAFF
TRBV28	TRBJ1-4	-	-	TGTGCCAGCAGGTCCCCGAGAAAAAAACTGTTTTTT	CASRSPRKKLFF
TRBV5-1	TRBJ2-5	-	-	TGCGCCAGCAGAGTGTCCCAAGAGACCCAGTACTTC	CASRVSQETQYF
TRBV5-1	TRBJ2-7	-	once	TGCGCCAGCAGCCCGGGGACGGCGACCTACGAGCAGTACTTC	CASSPGTATYEQYF
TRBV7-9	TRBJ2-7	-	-	TGTGCCAGCAGCTTACCCGGATACGAGCAGTACTTC	CASSLPGYEQYF
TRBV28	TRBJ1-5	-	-	TGTGCCAGCAGTTTTAAAGGGGGGCGCAATCAGCCCCAGCATTTT	CASSFKGGRNQPQHF
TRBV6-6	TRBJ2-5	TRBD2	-	TGTGCCAGCAGTTCCCCCTGGGAGGGAAGAGAGACCCAGTACTTC	CASSSPWEGRETQYF
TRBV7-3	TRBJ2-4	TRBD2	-	TGTGCCAGCAGCTTGGGACTAGCGGGAGTTAAAGCCAAAAACATTCAGTACTTC	CASSLGLAGVKAKNIQYF
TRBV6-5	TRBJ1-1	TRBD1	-	TGTGCCAGCAGTTACCCGGGACAGGGTTACACTGAAGCTTTCTTT	CASSYPGQGYTEAFF
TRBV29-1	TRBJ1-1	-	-	TGCAGCGTTGAAGTGGGGAGGGCTGAAGCTTTCTTT	CSVEVGRAEAFF
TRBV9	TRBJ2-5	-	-	TGTGCCAGCAGCGTAGCCCGCCTAAGGGGACTGGGAGAGACCCAGTACTTC	CASSVARLRGLGETQYF
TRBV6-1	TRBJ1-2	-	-	TGTGCCAGCAGTGAAGCGATTAGCGGGCCCTATGGCTACACCTTC	CASSEAISGPYGYTF